This record concerns one T cell receptor (beta chain) sequence. The target antigen is unknown. The data were obtained in a study of shared clonotypes between healthy human individuals. Points from the study as a whole: Around 5% was the fraction of naive CD4 clonotypes found shared across several donors.

V lost 2 bases and J lost 6, with 12 bases in between. The CDR3 is made up of 14 amino acids. Looked up from germline, CDR1 is SGDLS and CDR2 is YYNGEE. Using immunoSEQ multiplex PCR, the repertoire was profiled, and TCRdb retains in-frame clones only, with some absent. The sample contains 180,000 or so clones, around 93% of which appear only once. The chain carries TRBV9 and TRBJ2-1; D assignment may be TRBD1 or TRBD2 (5 bases each). The receptor was derived from a woman in her twenties or thirties in good health. The sequencing input was naive CD4+ T cells sorted from blood. Subset indicated: CD45RA+ positively selected. CDR3 sequence reads: CASSVSVGGNEQFF. CDR3 nucleotide sequence: TGTGCCAGCAGCGTCAGCGTTGGGGGCAATGAGCAGTTCTTC.